This TCR beta chain was captured in a study of blood T cell repertoires in COVID-19. Seattle's cohort entered during active infection and was followed longitudinally. In the original workflow: Amplification of reference gene primers was used by the study to estimate nucleated cell counts. Some clones are missing from TCRdb's copy, which holds only in-frame ones; the method was immunoSEQ multiplex PCR. V and J calls and clone size come straight from that table; D and trimming were deduced from the DNA. The sample consists of about 69,000 clones, 70% to 90% of them appearing once. Trimming pared 3 bases from V and 8 bases from J, leaving 16 bases between. The CDR3 has 14 residues. Germline assignment: CDR1 MGHDK and CDR2 SYGVNS. This clone has just a few counts.

The chain carries TRBV25-1 and TRBJ1-1; TRBD1 might be the D (6 bases). The clonotype comes from a man aged 40-49 years with COVID-19, enrolled during active disease. What was sequenced was peripheral blood. The CDR3 coding sequence is TGTGCCAGCAGTGAGTCGCAGGGGAAAAGGGAAGCTTTCTTT. Translation: CASSESQGKREAFF.